Sequencing of this T cell receptor beta chain was carried out in a study of read filtering for tumor transcriptome and immune sequencing. The wider study: Mean patient age was about 66 years, range roughly 40 to 85; 17 male, about 15 female. R-ISS stage counts were about 8 for I, 15 to 20 for II, about 7 for III. After DNase treatment, RNA was made into whole-transcriptome libraries.

About this clonotype itself: What it binds is unknown. At one end the junction does not follow the germline gene, possibly because of a read error.

From about 400 ng of RNA, a library with molecular barcoded alpha/delta and beta/gamma adaptors was made. A single record per CDR3 protein comes from TCRdb applying MiXCR to the reads. The profile shows around 50,000 distinct CDR3 sequences, 20% to 25% of them singletons. This CDR3 region has 15 residues. The germline V gene encodes CDR1 LNHDA and CDR2 SQIVND (reference sequence). General study findings and limits: RNA-seq captured clonotypes less deeply and reliably than IR-seq.

The sample taken for sequencing was a population of CD138-negative cells sorted from bone marrow. The TCR was taken from a donor at least 40 years old with multiple myeloma. The V call is TRBV19, the J call TRBJ2-7; possibly TRBD2 for D (5 bases). Here the CDR3 DNA reads TGTGCCAGTAGCCGGGCTAGCAAGAGCTCCTGCGAGCAGTACTTC. Its protein is CASSRASKSSCEQYF.